A single T cell receptor beta chain is shown here with its context. Its antigen is not identified. RNA transcripts were the template for amplifying TCR beta CDR3 regions. In the first-round RT-PCR of the TCR CDR3, the HTBI primer set was used. TCRdb recomputed calls from the multiplex PCR reads with MiXCR, one row per CDR3 protein. Here the sample spans approximately 600,000 distinct CDR3 sequences, approximately 14% being singletons. These data are taken from a study of T cells in Graves' hyperthyroidism and ophthalmopathy. On the study more broadly: Sampling of peripheral blood happened at initial diagnosis, prior to any treatment. General study findings and limits: In blood, most of the thyroid clonotypes expanded above 0.001 were also present.

CDR1 SNHLY and CDR2 FYNNEI come from the germline V gene. Trimming took off 8 bases at V and 4 bases at J, with 20 bases between the two ends. This CDR3 contains 15 residues. The study based diagnoses on clinical symptoms, serum thyroxine and TRAb, thyroid ultrasound and orbital computed tomography. Each 10 ml fresh peripheral blood draw supplied the PBMCs. This sequence joins TRBV2 and TRBJ2-5; D may be TRBD1 (6 bases). Source material: blood. The receptor's source is a woman in her twenties or thirties with Graves' hyperthyroidism that later progressed to Graves' ophthalmopathy. The CDR3 DNA reads as TGTGCCAGCCGAGCCCTCCGAGGGGGTGGAGAGACCCAGTACTTC. It specifies CASRALRGGGETQYF.